The entry below describes one T cell receptor beta chain. The data derive from a study of T cell repertoires in cytomegalovirus infection. A single record per CDR3 protein comes from TCRdb applying MiXCR to the reads. The top ten clones hold roughly 8% of a sample with 100,000 or so distinct CDR3 sequences, 16% of them seen once. Per germline, CDR1 DFQATT and CDR2 SNEGSKA (reference sequence). The CDR3 is made up of 9 amino acids. Between the trimmed V and J ends, which lost 7 bases and 7 bases, there was a span of 7 bases. The source of this sequence is a human donor in good health (CMV status not recorded). Some clones in this sample may be carry-over from other donors' samples. The sample consisted of PBMCs. V is TRBV20-1 and J is TRBJ1-2; D ambiguous. The CDR3 is CSGKSGYTF. CDR3 nucleotide sequence: TGCAGTGGAAAAAGTGGCTACACCTTC.